This paragraph reports one TCR beta chain. It lacks a known antigen. Base qualities are not recorded, but no much larger clone differs from it by a single base. The data were obtained in a study of blood T cell repertoires in COVID-19 (dated by TCRdb to the early 2020s). Study-level background: Collaborator samples came from the United States, Italy and Spain and covered acute and convalescent phases of COVID-19. Sample metadata almost always included a de-identified subject ID, COVID-19 status, age in years and sex. A freely available public database, intended as a resource for researchers studying the immune response to SARS-CoV-2, is where the repertoires were released. The samples were drawn from the first 160 participants of the ongoing ImmuneRACE study and from 1,254 subjects provided by 6 global collaborators. The dataset comprised deeply sampled blood TCRbeta repertoires from subjects exposed to, actively infected with, or recovered from COVID-19. The prospective study material was composed of cDNA or gDNA derived from T cells, B-cell-depleted T cells, or PBMCs. Where HLA class I and class II types were available, the types were taken from metadata supplied by the sample provider, not from assay-based typing. General study outcomes and caveats: Clinical and demographic metadata were provided uncurated, with the amount varying by source and participant.

TCRbeta CDR3 regions were amplified from genomic DNA by means of the immunoSEQ Assay, a bias-controlled multiplex PCR. The original methods were these. The number of nucleated cells in each sample was estimated from the amplification of reference gene primers within the assay. To quantify the absolute abundance of each unique TCRbeta CDR3 rearrangement, sequence reads were collapsed and filtered. For each sample, productive Simpson clonality was calculated as the square root of Simpson's diversity index across productive rearrangements. TCRdb stores this immuneACCESS table with in-frame sequences only. Part of the clones is absent; in the studies checked, under half of the shortfall reflects unresolved V genes, and no reason is known for the rest. That table is the source of V, J and clone size, and D and trimming were worked out from the DNA. This sample holds 160,000 or so clones; over 70% were observed only once. The leading ten clones occupy about 5.3% of the sample.

The V end gives up 2 bases and the J end 5 bases, leaving 7 bases in the junction not matched to a gene. The CDR3 has 15 amino acids, counting the end cysteine and phenylalanine. Of all the DNA, just the CDR3 is kept, 45 bases in frame from base 1. In the germline V gene (reference sequence), CDR1 corresponds to LGHDT and CDR2 to YNNKEL. Participants in the prospective study were aged about 18 to 100 years, lived in some 24 United States geographic areas, and enrolled through a virtual design. In the prospective study, cohorts were assigned on the basis of participant-reported clinical history obtained from a screening survey and a study questionnaire. In the prospective study, whole blood, serum and a nasopharyngeal or oropharyngeal swab were collected from each participant by mobile phlebotomists. Participants in the prospective study had the option to provide additional blood draws and questionnaires over a roughly two-month period. Before DNA extraction, prospective study blood samples were shipped either frozen or at room temperature.

The sample comprised PBMCs or T cells enriched from blood (not recorded which). This receptor chain uses TRBV3-1 (or the pseudogene TRBV3-2) and TRBJ2-5, and 8 bases in between align with TRBD2. This sequence originates from a woman aged 35 to 49 with acute COVID-19. The CDR3 reads as follows: CASSQFPGGRETQYF. The nucleotide sequence reads as follows: TGTGCCAGCAGCCAATTTCCGGGGGGGCGGGAGACCCAGTACTTC.